These 27 T cell receptor beta chains came from one sample sequenced in a study of blood T cell repertoires in COVID-19. Repertoires were generated with immunoSEQ multiplex PCR, while TCRdb's copy carries only in-frame clones and drops some. The data contain under 200,000 clones, 86% of them singletons. Sequencing was done on a sample of peripheral blood. The origin of the receptors is a man between 70 and 80 years old with acute or convalescent COVID-19.

The chain carries TRBV4-3 and TRBJ1-3; 9 positions match TRBD1. Germline-derived CDR1 and CDR2 are LGHNA and YSLEER. The length of the CDR3 is 15 residues. The trim removed 4 bases at V and 2 bases at J, leaving 3 bases unmatched. The CDR3 spells CASSPWTGAGNTIYF. CDR3 nucleotides: TGCGCCAGCAGCCCGTGGACAGGGGCTGGAAACACCATATATTTT.

The chain has TRBV6-5 and TRBJ1-6, with 8 nucleotides matching TRBD1. V gave up 6 bases and J gave up 8 bases; unmatched junction bases: 6. The CDR3 sequence is 14 residues long. Germline CDR1 reads MNHEY; CDR2 reads SVGAGI. In DNA form, the CDR3 reads TGTGCCAGCAGCATGACAGGGGTGGATTCACCCCTCCACTTT. Residues: CASSMTGVDSPLHF.

The genes are TRBV18 and TRBJ1-1; possible D gene TRBD1, 5 bases. V lost 3 bases and J 8 bases, leaving 10 bases between the germline ends. CDR1 is KGHSH and CDR2 is LQKENI in the germline V gene. The CDR3 is made up of 12 amino acids. The CDR3 bases are TGTGCCAGCTCACCCCTGACAGTGGAAGCTTTCTTT. It codes for CASSPLTVEAFF.

About this clone itself: The junction differs from germline at one of its ends, possibly a read error. The CDR3 protein is CASSLNRPTFANTGELFF. The CDR3 nucleotides read TGTGCTAGCAGCTTGAACAGGCCTACCTTCGCGAACACCGGGGAGCTGTTTTTT. The chain combines TRBV7-7 with TRBJ2-2; maybe TRBD1 (5 bases). The germline CDR1 and CDR2 sequences are SSHAT and FNYEAQ (reference sequence). The CDR3 loop spans 18 amino acids.

This clone has only a few counts. This chain joins TRBV5-1 and TRBJ2-7, with 7 bases aligning to TRBD1. This CDR3 contains 13 residues. The germline V gene has CDR1 SGHRS and CDR2 YFSETQ. Trimming removed 4 bases from V and 5 bases from J; junction bases left unmatched: 6. The chain's CDR3 is CASSPGQLNEQYF. The CDR3 DNA reads as TGCGCCAGCAGCCCGGGACAGCTCAACGAGCAGTACTTC.

This clone was seen only a few times. V gene TRBV12-2 combines with J gene TRBJ1-5; TRBD1, as called in the table, went unchecked against the DNA. TRBV12-2 is assigned pseudogene status. The CDR3 extends over 13 amino acids. CDR3 region: CASRRDIYQPQHF. CDR3 DNA sequence: TGTGCAAGTCGCCGGGACATCTATCAGCCCCAGCATTTT.

In its sample, this clone was seen once. The CDR3 DNA sequence: TGTGCCAGCAGCTCTTCAGGAGGGTACCCCTACGAGCAGTACTTC. Amino acid sequence: CASSSSGGYPYEQYF. The J gene is TRBJ2-7, the V gene TRBV11-3; weak D call: TRBD2 (6 bases). The V end was cut by 4 bases, the J end by 2 bases, with 15 bases between. Germline V gene data show CDR1 as SGHNT and CDR2 as YENEEA. The CDR3 is made up of 15 amino acids.

The table lists this clone with a few counts. The chain is built from TRBV10-1 and TRBJ1-1, with D unclear. This CDR3 spans 14 amino acids. Germline V gene lookup returns CDR1 WNHNN and CDR2 SYGVQD (reference sequence). V dropped 4 bases and J dropped 4 bases, with 13 bases sitting between them. CDR3 loop: CASSAEGMGTEAFF. CDR3 nucleotide sequence: TGCGCCAGCAGTGCCGAGGGAATGGGCACTGAAGCTTTCTTT.

The chain is built from TRBV7-9 and TRBJ1-3; D ambiguous. CDR3 length: 12 residues. Germline loops: CDR1 SEHNR, CDR2 FQNEAQ (reference sequence). The germline V and J ends were trimmed by 5 bases and 3 bases, with 5 bases remaining between them. CDR3 amino acids: CASSPYGNTIYF. CDR3 DNA sequence: TGTGCCAGCAGCCCCTATGGAAACACCATATATTTT.

The J gene is TRBJ1-5, the V gene TRBV18; D is undetermined. This CDR3 has 13 residues. Germline CDR1 is KGHSH and CDR2 is LQKENI. Trimming left V 5 bases short and J 0 bases short, with 5 bases between. The CDR3, as DNA: TGTGCCAGCTCATCAGATAGCAATCAGCCCCAGCATTTT. It is translated as CASSSDSNQPQHF.

The chain employs TRBV4-2 and TRBJ2-3; D uncertain. The germline CDR1 and CDR2 sequences are LGHNA and YNFKEQ. The CDR3 sequence is 14 residues long. V was cut by 0 bases and J by 1 base, with 5 bases left in between. The CDR3 DNA reads TGTGCCAGCAGCCAAGAGTTCGGCACAGATACGCAGTATTTT. Translation gives CASSQEFGTDTQYF.

The DNA for the CDR3 is TGCGCCAGCAGCCAGCGAGGCAACTCCTACGAGCAGTACTTC. As protein: CASSQRGNSYEQYF. This rearrangement joins TRBV4-1 to TRBJ2-7; the D is unclear. Deletions cut 3 bases from V and 0 bases from J, with 9 bases between. The CDR3 loop spans 14 amino acids. CDR1 is MGHRA and CDR2 is YSYEKL in the germline V gene.

V and J are TRBV6-5 and TRBJ2-7; TRBD1 might be the D (6 bases). The CDR3 loop spans 13 amino acids. V lost 6 bases and J 7 bases, leaving 16 bases between the germline ends. Germline CDR1 MNHEY, CDR2 SVGAGI. CDR3 bases: TGTGCCAGCAGGCCCAACAGGGAAGTGGAGCAGTACTTC. Translating gives CASRPNREVEQYF.

The J gene is TRBJ2-1, the V gene TRBV5-1; 11 bases match TRBD1. CDR3 length: 14 residues. Germline CDR1 and CDR2: SGHRS and YFSETQ. The V segment lost 9 bases and the J segment 5 bases; nucleotides outside the gene matches: 7. The CDR3 sequence is CATSDRGLNNEQFF. The CDR3 DNA reads TGCGCCACCTCGGACAGGGGGCTAAACAATGAGCAGTTCTTC.

The chain combines TRBV2 with TRBJ2-7; TRBD1 matches at 7 bases. V gave up 6 bases and J gave up 1 base; unmatched junction bases: 6. The CDR3 has 14 amino acids. In germline, CDR1 is SNHLY, CDR2 FYNNEI. The CDR3 here is CASRIQGQSYEQYF. For the CDR3, the DNA is TGTGCCAGCAGGATTCAGGGACAGTCCTACGAGCAGTACTTC.

The chain recombines TRBV2 with TRBJ1-1; no definite D call. Per the germline V gene, CDR1 is SNHLY and CDR2 is FYNNEI. V was shortened by 7 bases and J by 4 bases, with 13 bases between the two germline ends. The length of the CDR3 is 13 residues. CDR3 sequence reads: CASIGEVSTEAFF. In DNA, the CDR3 is TGTGCCAGCATCGGGGAGGTTTCCACTGAAGCTTTCTTT.

V gene TRBV2 combines with J gene TRBJ1-2; D gene unclear. This CDR3 contains 13 residues. The V gene lost 8 bases and the J gene lost 6 bases, with 16 bases spanning the gap. The germline V gene encodes CDR1 SNHLY and CDR2 FYNNEI. Written as DNA, the CDR3 is TGTGCCAGCGCCTCCACCCGGGAGGATGGCTACACCTTC. It encodes CASASTREDGYTF.

The chain employs TRBV28 and TRBJ1-4; D may be TRBD1 (6 bases). Trimming took 6 bases from V and 5 from J, leaving 13 bases between them. The CDR3 extends over 14 amino acids. The germline gives CDR1 MDHEN, CDR2 SYDVKM. CDR3 in amino acids: CASSPPDRNEKLFF. Here the CDR3 DNA reads TGTGCCAGCAGCCCCCCGGACAGAAATGAAAAACTGTTTTTT.

The chain combines TRBV25-1 with TRBJ2-1, with 9 bases fitting TRBD1. J was trimmed by 3 bases and V by 3 bases; bases with no gene match: 6. The CDR3 length is 16 residues. Germline loops: CDR1 MGHDK, CDR2 SYGVNS. CDR3 amino acids: CASSELDRGYYNEQFF. Written as DNA, the CDR3 is TGTGCCAGCAGTGAGCTGGACAGGGGATACTACAATGAGCAGTTCTTC.

The chain has TRBV4-2 and TRBJ1-2; D remains ambiguous. V lost 3 bases and J lost 5, with 16 bases in between. The CDR3 is 15 residues long. Germline V gives CDR1 LGHNA, CDR2 YNFKEQ. The CDR3 reads CASSHDERPPYGYTF. The CDR3 nucleotides are TGTGCCAGCAGCCACGACGAGCGGCCTCCTTATGGCTACACCTTC.

The chain carries TRBV27 and TRBJ2-3; 9 nucleotides agree with TRBD1. The CDR3 loop spans 16 amino acids. J was trimmed by 0 bases and V by 5 bases; bases with no gene match: 6. Germline CDR1 reads MNHEY; CDR2 reads SMNVEV (reference sequence). CDR3 DNA sequence: TGTGCCAGCAGTGCCCACAGGGGGCTCAGCACAGATACGCAGTATTTT. Its translation is CASSAHRGLSTDTQYF.

The chain employs TRBV5-1 and TRBJ1-6, with D possibly matching TRBD1 (5 bases). This CDR3 has 16 amino acids. Germline CDR1 reads SGHRS; CDR2 reads YFSETQ. With 8 bases removed from V and 9 bases from J, the gap between germline ends came to 24 bases. DNA for the CDR3: TGCGCCAGTCGACCCAGGGCGGGAGTCATCAGTTCACCCCTCCACTTT. This codes for CASRPRAGVISSPLHF.

This chain connects TRBV7-8 to TRBJ2-5; 7 positions agree with TRBD1. This CDR3 has 15 residues. Per germline, CDR1 SGHVS and CDR2 FQNEAQ. Trimming removed 7 bases from V and 9 bases from J; junction bases left unmatched: 17. CDR3 DNA sequence: TGTGCCAGCACCCCCGGGACAGCGCTCGGGGTGGCCCAGTACTTC. Its translation is CASTPGTALGVAQYF.

V and J are TRBV5-1 and TRBJ1-2; D perhaps matches TRBD1 (6 bases). Trimming shortened V by 0 bases and J by 9 bases, and 12 bases separated the two germline ends. Germline V gene lookup returns CDR1 SGHRS and CDR2 YFSETQ. The CDR3 has 13 amino acids. The CDR3 is CASSLDRAMSYTF. The CDR3 DNA reads as TGCGCCAGCAGCTTGGACAGGGCGATGAGCTACACCTTC.

The chain links TRBV28 to TRBJ1-5, with a possible D match to TRBD1 (5 bases). V lost 4 bases and J lost 5, with 12 bases in between. Germline V CDR1 and CDR2: MDHEN, SYDVKM. The CDR3 spans 14 residues. The CDR3 DNA sequence: TGTGCCAGCAGTTCTCTCCAGGGTGATCAGCCCCAGCATTTT. The encoded protein is CASSSLQGDQPQHF.

This chain joins TRBV6-5 and TRBJ2-3, with D possibly TRBD1 on 5 matching bases. Trimming cost V 8 bases and J 4 bases, with 13 bases left between them. From germline, CDR1 is MNHEY and CDR2 SVGAGI. This CDR3 region has 13 residues. CDR3 region: CASHTTAPDTQYF. The CDR3 DNA reads as TGTGCCAGCCATACGACAGCGCCAGATACGCAGTATTTT.

The rearrangement joins TRBV9 to TRBJ2-7; D is uncertain. Germline V lookup: CDR1 SGDLS, CDR2 YYNGEE. V shed 0 bases and J shed 3 bases, with 13 bases lying between them. The CDR3 covers 15 residues. Here the CDR3 reads CASSVAGLNGYEQYF. The CDR3 DNA is TGTGCCAGCAGCGTAGCGGGTCTTAACGGCTACGAGCAGTACTTC.